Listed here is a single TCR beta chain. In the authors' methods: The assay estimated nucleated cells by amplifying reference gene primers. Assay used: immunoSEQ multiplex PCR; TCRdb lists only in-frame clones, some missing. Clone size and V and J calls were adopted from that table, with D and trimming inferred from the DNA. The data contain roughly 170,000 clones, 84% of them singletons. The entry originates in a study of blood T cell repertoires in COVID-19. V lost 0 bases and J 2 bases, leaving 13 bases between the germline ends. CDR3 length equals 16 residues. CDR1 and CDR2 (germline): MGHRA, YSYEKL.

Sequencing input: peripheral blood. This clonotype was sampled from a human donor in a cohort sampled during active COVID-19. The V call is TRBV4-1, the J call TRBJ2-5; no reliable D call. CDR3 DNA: TGCGCCAGCAGCCAAGAAAGTCCGACTGCTCAAGAGACCCAGTACTTC. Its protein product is CASSQESPTAQETQYF.